This T cell receptor beta chain derives from a study of cytomegalovirus exposure and HLA in healthy donors (dated by TCRdb to 2016 to 2017). General notes on the study: According to a later analysis, one platform produced both the 120 validation repertoires and the 666 repertoires of the first cohort. The study aimed to test whether signatures of past pathogen exposure could be identified by cataloging public T cell receptors. In addition to the first cohort of about 650 subjects, a separate validation cohort of under 150 different subjects was used. To predict cytomegalovirus infection status, the study brought together high-throughput TCR immunosequencing, statistical association of individual TCRs with disease status, and machine learning. What the study reported, not specific to this receptor: The study listed 170 or so TCR beta chains as associated with cytomegalovirus. In both the original and validation cohorts, the classifier was reported to diagnose cytomegalovirus status with high specificity and sensitivity. Most TCR sequences were seen in very few donors, while some public TCRs were found in many individuals. The authors suggested that the approach could potentially be extended to other disease states and immunological phenotypes. Subsequent analysis determined that TCRs grouped into clusters in the first cohort also showed a tendency toward co-occurrence across the 120 or so validation repertoires, and 85% to 95% of cluster scores exceeded 0. A later analysis had no HLA typing for the validation cohort, so co-occurrence there was scored across all 110 or so repertoires. A few of the identified cytomegalovirus-associated TCR beta chains were confirmed in vitro to be specific for cytomegalovirus antigens.

The donors belonged to the validation cohort of around 130 subjects, which was separate from the approximately 700-subject first cohort. Ends trimmed: V by 4 bases, J by 8 bases; bases unmatched to a gene: 9. Taken from cysteine to phenylalanine, the CDR3 has 14 residues. Of all the DNA, just the CDR3 is kept, 42 bases in frame from base 1. From the germline V gene (reference sequence), CDR1 is SEHNR and CDR2 is FQNEAQ. Libraries were constructed by the immunoSEQ multiplex PCR assay. The study's own analysis went as follows. A statistical classification framework was built for diagnosing cytomegalovirus status from the catalog of TCR beta chain sequences. As stored in TCRdb, this immuneACCESS dataset retains in-frame rearrangements with V and J assigned. A fraction of the clones does not appear; measured against another copy, unresolved V genes explain less than half of the discrepancy, and the remainder lacks a known reason. D and trimming were read from the DNA, whereas the V and J calls and clone size are those reported in that table. For this sample the table gives around 350,000 clones, of which roughly 89% were detected only once. In total, the top ten clones hold roughly 0.75% of the sample.

As for this clone: The antigen this receptor binds is unknown. The sample holds no much larger clone one base away, and base qualities are not on file.

The chain links TRBV7-9 with TRBJ1-2; 8 nucleotides in the junction match TRBD1. The sequenced sample consisted of PBMCs. The clonotype originates from a woman in her late teens or twenties in good health and CMV-seronegative. The DNA sequence reads TGTGCCAGCAGCTCGGATCAGGGGGCAAGGGGCTACACCTTC. Translated, it reads CASSSDQGARGYTF.